These T cell receptor beta chains were read from a single sample in a study of shared clonotypes between healthy human individuals. The method was immunoSEQ multiplex PCR; TCRdb's version includes in-frame clones alone and lacks a portion of them. The sample lists 1,400,000 or so clones; approximately 98.5% were seen once. Specimen: naive CD4+ T cells sorted from blood. Receptors originate from a man aged 30 to 45 in good health. Each CDR3 is given with its conserved first and last residue. Each record gives: D gene, V gene, clone size, J gene, CDR3 DNA, CDR3 protein. The D gene is left open where the match is weak. Some rows mark clone size as missing; the rest say once, few, many or name a class of expanded clone.

d_call: TRBD1; v_call: TRBV10-3; clone_size: -; j_call: TRBJ1-2; cdr3_nt: TGTGCCGCTCAGGGGGCTGACTATGGCTACACCTTC; cdr3_aa: CAAQGADYGYTF
d_call: -; v_call: TRBV5-6; clone_size: -; j_call: TRBJ2-2; cdr3_nt: TGTGCCAGTGCAAAGGGCGCCGGGGAGCTGTTTTTT; cdr3_aa: CASAKGAGELFF
d_call: -; v_call: TRBV18; clone_size: -; j_call: TRBJ2-5; cdr3_nt: TGTGCCAGCTCACCGGGGACGGAGTACCAAGAGACCCAGTACTTC; cdr3_aa: CASSPGTEYQETQYF
d_call: -; v_call: TRBV29-1; clone_size: -; j_call: TRBJ1-5; cdr3_nt: TGCAGCGTGGGAGGTAGCAATCAGCCCCAGCATTTT; cdr3_aa: CSVGGSNQPQHF
d_call: TRBD1; v_call: TRBV7-2; clone_size: -; j_call: TRBJ1-1; cdr3_nt: TGTGCCAGCAGGGGGGTCGCCGGGACAGGGGGCACTGAAGCTTTCTTT; cdr3_aa: CASRGVAGTGGTEAFF
d_call: TRBD2; v_call: TRBV7-2; clone_size: -; j_call: TRBJ2-7; cdr3_nt: TGTGCCAGCAGCTTAACTAGCGGGAGGGCCAAATCCTACGAGCAGTACTTC; cdr3_aa: CASSLTSGRAKSYEQYF
d_call: -; v_call: TRBV9; clone_size: -; j_call: TRBJ2-2; cdr3_nt: TGTGCCAGCAGCGTAGCGTGGGGCGGCACGTCGAACACCGGGGAGCTGTTTTTT; cdr3_aa: CASSVAWGGTSNTGELFF
d_call: -; v_call: TRBV25-1; clone_size: -; j_call: TRBJ2-1; cdr3_nt: TGTGCCAGCAGTAGGCCGGGATCTGAGAATGAGCAGTTCTTC; cdr3_aa: CASSRPGSENEQFF
d_call: -; v_call: TRBV6-1; clone_size: few; j_call: TRBJ2-7; cdr3_nt: TGTGCCAGCAGTGGCAGCTACGAGCAGTACTTC; cdr3_aa: CASSGSYEQYF
d_call: -; v_call: TRBV15; clone_size: -; j_call: TRBJ2-7; cdr3_nt: TGTGCCACCAGCAGAGATCTGGCTAGGGGCAGGTACGAGCAGTACTTC; cdr3_aa: CATSRDLARGRYEQYF
d_call: -; v_call: TRBV6-5; clone_size: -; j_call: TRBJ2-5; cdr3_nt: TGTGCCAGCAGTTCTCCAGGGCGAGAGACCCAGTACTTC; cdr3_aa: CASSSPGRETQYF
d_call: TRBD1; v_call: TRBV29-1; clone_size: -; j_call: TRBJ2-3; cdr3_nt: TGCAGCGTTGCGGGAACAGGGGGCACAGATACGCAGTATTTT; cdr3_aa: CSVAGTGGTDTQYF
d_call: TRBD1; v_call: TRBV18; clone_size: once; j_call: TRBJ1-4; cdr3_nt: TGTGCCAGCTCACCCAGAATAGGGACAGGGGACGGAAATGAAAAACTGTTTTTT; cdr3_aa: CASSPRIGTGDGNEKLFF
d_call: -; v_call: TRBV9; clone_size: -; j_call: TRBJ1-1; cdr3_nt: TGTGCCAGCAGCGTCGAGGGGTTGAACACTGAAGCTTTCTTT; cdr3_aa: CASSVEGLNTEAFF